Following are 20 T cell receptor beta chains from one sample sequenced in a study of blood T cell repertoires in COVID-19. TCRdb's copy holds only in-frame clones and misses some; the assay was immunoSEQ multiplex PCR. Among about 180,000 clones, roughly four fifths were seen once, and the ten largest hold 6% to 8%. Sequenced material: peripheral blood. These receptor sequences come from a woman in her 70s with COVID-19, enrolled during active disease.

The chain joins TRBV11-2 to TRBJ2-5; D gene unclear. Germline loops: CDR1 SGHAT, CDR2 FQNNGV. The CDR3 is 12 residues long. The V end lost 3 bases, the J end lost 5 bases, and 7 bases lay between the germline ends. CDR3 sequence: CASSLFEETQYF. DNA of the CDR3: TGTGCCAGCAGCTTGTTCGAGGAGACCCAGTACTTC.

V and J are TRBV24-1 and TRBJ1-5; D perhaps matches TRBD1 (6 bases). V was shortened by 3 bases and J by 4 bases, with 9 bases between the two germline ends. Looked up from germline, CDR1 is KGHDR and CDR2 is SFDVKD. The CDR3 runs to 14 residues. This CDR3 reads CATSDATGNQPQHF. The CDR3 DNA is TGTGCCACCAGTGATGCGACAGGAAATCAGCCCCAGCATTTT.

This chain connects TRBV5-1 to TRBJ2-6; D perhaps matches TRBD2 (5 bases). The ends were cut back, 3 bases at V and 2 bases at J, with 12 bases in the middle. The CDR3 covers 16 residues. Germline V gene sequence: CDR1 SGHRS, CDR2 YFSETQ. The CDR3 coding sequence is TGCGCCAGCAGCTATATCCCCGGGACTGGGGCCAACGTCCTGACTTTC. Protein: CASSYIPGTGANVLTF.

The chain joins TRBV27 to TRBJ2-5; TRBD1 might be the D (5 bases). This CDR3 spans 15 amino acids. The germline gives CDR1 MNHEY, CDR2 SMNVEV (reference sequence). Trimming pared 2 bases from V and 5 bases from J, leaving 15 bases between. The CDR3: CASSLNRRGGETQYF. The CDR3 nucleotides read TGTGCCAGCAGTTTAAACAGAAGGGGTGGGGAGACCCAGTACTTC.

The table lists this clone with a count of one. The chain has TRBV19 and TRBJ1-4, with 9 bases that match TRBD1. The junction had 5 bases not matched to a gene; V was cut back by 4 bases and J by 8 bases. The CDR3 length is 14 residues. Per germline, CDR1 LNHDA and CDR2 SQIVND (reference sequence). The CDR3 spells CASSTGQGQEKLFF. For the CDR3, the DNA is TGTGCCAGTAGTACCGGACAGGGGCAAGAAAAACTGTTTTTT. The variable domain in full, with the rest retrieved from reference TRBV19 and TRBJ1-4, is DGGITQSPKYLFRKEGQNVTLSCEQNLNHDAMYWYRQDPGQGLRLIYYSQIVNDFQKGDIAEGYSVSREKKESFPLTVTSAQKNPTAFYLCASSTGQGQEKLFFGSGTQLSVL.

The V gene is TRBV19, the J gene TRBJ2-1, with D possibly TRBD2 on 5 matching bases. Looked up from germline, CDR1 is LNHDA and CDR2 is SQIVND (reference sequence). The CDR3 sequence is 14 residues long. The V gene lost 8 bases and the J gene lost 4 bases, with 15 bases spanning the gap. The CDR3 DNA sequence: TGTGCCAGTCCCAAGGCGGGCTATTACAATGAGCAGTTCTTC. Residues: CASPKAGYYNEQFF.

This clone is judged medium-sized (0.01 to 0.1%). The rearrangement joins TRBV14 to TRBJ2-1; 9 nucleotides align to TRBD2. The CDR3 has 18 residues. Germline lookup yields CDR1 SGHDN and CDR2 FVKESK. Germline trimming cut 6 bases from V and 3 bases from J; bases unmatched to any gene: 15. The CDR3 loop is CASSNRVAGGWLYNEQFF. The CDR3 coding sequence is TGTGCCAGCAGTAATAGGGTTGCGGGAGGGTGGCTCTACAATGAGCAGTTCTTC.

This chain links TRBV10-3 with TRBJ2-7; the match to TRBD1 covers 8 bases. The CDR3 covers 15 residues. Germline lookup yields CDR1 ENHRY and CDR2 SYGVKD. V shed 2 bases and J 5 bases; nucleotides not matched to a gene: 8. The CDR3 bases are TGTGCCATCAGTGAGATAAACAGGGGGGCGGACGAGCAGTACTTC. This encodes CAISEINRGADEQYF.

The rearrangement uses TRBV19 and TRBJ1-2, with 7 bases lining up with TRBD1. With 4 bases clipped from V and 4 bases from J, the junction kept 3 bases outside the gene matches. Per germline, CDR1 LNHDA and CDR2 SQIVND (reference sequence). The CDR3 is 13 amino acids. The CDR3 DNA reads TGTGCCAGTAGTACTGGACAGGCCTATGGCTACACCTTC. This sequence encodes CASSTGQAYGYTF.

The J gene is TRBJ2-7, the V gene TRBV7-2; tentative D call: TRBD1 (6 bases). With 4 bases removed from V and 7 bases from J, the gap between germline ends came to 14 bases. CDR3 size: 13 residues. Germline V lookup: CDR1 SGHTA, CDR2 FQGNSA. The CDR3 bases are TGTGCCAGCAGCTCACAGACAGGTAGTGAGCAGTACTTC. Residues: CASSSQTGSEQYF.

This clone was recorded once. This chain joins TRBV7-2 and TRBJ1-1; TRBD1 is a possible D gene (6 bases). The CDR3 loop spans 17 amino acids. CDR1 SGHTA and CDR2 FQGNSA come from the germline V gene. V was trimmed by 2 bases and J by 4 bases, leaving 20 bases between them. CDR3 sequence: CASSLSPSGARGTEAFF. The CDR3 region has the DNA TGTGCCAGCAGCTTATCCCCGTCAGGGGCAAGGGGCACTGAAGCTTTCTTT.

This clone was seen only a few times. The V gene is TRBV7-6, the J gene TRBJ2-3; 8 nucleotides agree with TRBD2. Per the germline V gene, CDR1 is SGHVS and CDR2 is FNYEAQ. This CDR3 is built from 16 residues. V dropped 6 bases and J dropped 3; count of bases not matched to a gene: 11. CDR3 residues: CASSLLAGNPTDTQYF. DNA for the CDR3: TGTGCCAGCAGTTTATTAGCGGGAAATCCGACAGATACGCAGTATTTT. Looking up the rest from reference TRBV7-6 and TRBJ2-3 gives the full variable domain: GAGVSQSPRYKVTKRGQDVALRCDPISGHVSLYWYRQALGQGPEFLTYFNYEAQQDKSGLPNDRFSAERPEGSISTLTIQRTEQRDSAMYRCASSLLAGNPTDTQYFGPGTRLTVL.

The V call is TRBV6-4, the J call TRBJ2-1, with D possibly TRBD2 on 6 matching bases. Trimming cost V 5 bases and J 4 bases, with 18 bases left between them. CDR3 length equals 16 residues. Germline V gene sequence: CDR1 MRHNA, CDR2 SNTAGT. CDR3 bases: TGTGCCAGCAGTCTCACCAGAGGACTACCATACAATGAGCAGTTCTTC. Residues: CASSLTRGLPYNEQFF.

This clone was seen more than once but under ten times. The genes are TRBV20-1 and TRBJ2-7, with D perhaps matching TRBD2 (5 bases). Germline-derived CDR1 and CDR2 are DFQATT and SNEGSKA (reference sequence). This CDR3 contains 14 residues. Trimming cost V 3 bases and J 0 bases, with 12 bases left between them. As DNA, the CDR3 is TGCAGTGCTAGTAAGGCGGGCAGCTCCTACGAGCAGTACTTC. Encoded protein: CSASKAGSSYEQYF.

The genes are TRBV9 and TRBJ1-2, with D perhaps TRBD1 (6 bases). Trimming removed 3 bases at V and 3 bases at J, with 18 bases between. The germline V gene encodes CDR1 SGDLS and CDR2 YYNGEE. CDR3 length equals 16 residues. CDR3 in amino acids: CASSAPLGQIYYGYTF. The DNA for the CDR3 is TGTGCCAGCAGCGCGCCCTTAGGACAGATATACTATGGCTACACCTTC.

This chain links TRBV19 with TRBJ1-1, with unresolved D. Germline V lookup: CDR1 LNHDA, CDR2 SQIVND (reference sequence). Trimming shortened V by 5 bases and J by 4 bases, and 11 bases separated the two germline ends. This CDR3 spans 13 amino acids. The CDR3: CASSARERTEAFF. The CDR3 bases are TGTGCCAGTAGTGCGAGGGAACGCACTGAAGCTTTCTTT. The whole variable domain, remainder taken from reference TRBV19 and TRBJ1-1, is DGGITQSPKYLFRKEGQNVTLSCEQNLNHDAMYWYRQDPGQGLRLIYYSQIVNDFQKGDIAEGYSVSREKKESFPLTVTSAQKNPTAFYLCASSARERTEAFFGQGTRLTVV.

The rearrangement links TRBV30 to TRBJ2-7; TRBD1 aligns across 9 bases. Germline values: CDR1 GTSNPN, CDR2 SVGIG (reference sequence). The CDR3 is 15 residues long. V lost 0 bases, J lost 4 bases, and 7 bases stayed unmatched. The CDR3 loop is CAWSVHGTGRYEQYF. As DNA, the CDR3 is TGTGCCTGGAGTGTACATGGGACAGGGCGTTACGAGCAGTACTTC.

The chain uses TRBV28 and TRBJ1-2, with D possibly being TRBD1 (5 bases). This CDR3 region has 17 residues. Germline V lookup: CDR1 MDHEN, CDR2 SYDVKM. The germline V and J ends were trimmed by 2 bases and 2 bases, with 18 bases remaining between them. CDR3 amino acids: CASSLVGTAGGNYGYTF. For the CDR3, the DNA is TGTGCCAGCAGTTTAGTCGGGACGGCGGGAGGGAACTATGGCTACACCTTC.

This clone has a count of ten or more. The chain is built from TRBV5-8 and TRBJ2-7, with 9 bases identical to TRBD2. Germline V gene lookup returns CDR1 SGHTS and CDR2 YDEGEE. The junction had 9 bases not matched to a gene; V was cut back by 0 bases and J by 2 bases. The CDR3 has 17 residues. The CDR3 loop reads CASSLEMLGGRAYEQYF. The CDR3 DNA follows: TGTGCCAGCAGCTTGGAAATGTTGGGCGGGAGGGCCTACGAGCAGTACTTC.

CDR3 DNA sequence: TGTGCCAGTAGTATCGGACACAAAAGCTCTGGGGCCAACGTCCTGACTTTC. Amino acids: CASSIGHKSSGANVLTF. The chain uses TRBV19 and TRBJ2-6, with a possible D match to TRBD1 (5 bases). The CDR3 consists of 17 residues. The V gene lost 3 bases and the J gene lost 0 bases, with 12 bases spanning the gap. Germline V gives CDR1 LNHDA, CDR2 SQIVND (reference sequence).